This T cell receptor beta chain was recovered during a study of STAT5B mutations in CD4+ large granular lymphocyte leukemia (dated by TCRdb to the early 2020s). Looking at the study overall: Among the healthy controls, the CDR3 'QG' motif was associated with a particular HLA allele. The study compared the TCRbeta repertoires of patients with CD4+ T-cell large granular lymphocyte leukemia against the TCRbeta repertoires of healthy blood donors. Flow cytometry performed on FACSCanto II or FACSVerse showed that the purified fractions had more than 95% purity among lymphocytes. What the work shows at the level of the full study, not this receptor alone: Data were not HLA-matched; higher clonality in CD4+ versus CD8+ T-LGLL could reflect the relatively small sample size. The main leukemic clonotypes were found to be private to each patient, although around 24% of the main leukemic clonotypes were detected at low frequency in the non-leukemic repertoires of other patients. Compared with healthy CD4+ repertoires, CD4-sorted patient repertoires appeared more clonal, and this difference remained even after the putative leukemic clones were removed. Enrichment of TRBV06-family usage was observed among the top patient clones (8/27) relative to healthy controls (2/35).

For CDR1 and CDR2, the germline V gene (reference sequence) lists SGHNT and YYREEE. Measured from the cysteine to the phenylalanine, the CDR3 is 14 residues long. Only the CDR3 part of the read is kept: 42 bases, read in frame from the first base. After removal of 2 bases from V and 3 bases from J, the junction retains 2 bases not matched to a gene. Healthy controls were 35 to 40 blood donors whose buffy coats came from the Finnish Red Cross blood service. All TCR-sequenced material derived from peripheral blood: patient blood samples and healthy donor buffy coats. Peripheral blood mononuclear cells were isolated by Ficoll-Hypaque gradient centrifugation. CD4+ cells were magnetically purified from the buffy coats of healthy controls. Genomic DNA was extracted using the Gentra Puregene Cell and Tissue kit, and a Qubit 2.0 fluorometer was used to quantify it. As regards this clone: The antigen this receptor binds is unknown. No base qualities exist here, and no much larger clone lies one base off it.

The immunoSEQ assay at survey resolution was used to sequence TCRbeta rearrangements from genomic DNA. Per the source publication's procedure: In the TCR sequencing data, the lowest productive clonotype frequency that could be detected was 2.59 x 10-5. Only productive TCRbeta rearrangements, meaning sequences that were complete and in-frame, were kept for the analyses. Clonality for each sample was calculated as Simpson clonality in the immunoSEQ Analyzer version 3.0. Clones were binned by frequency as very rare, small, medium, large (1-20%) or hyperexpanded (>20%). Generation probabilities were estimated with OLGA 1.2.3, V-gene circos plots were generated with VDJtools, specificities were searched for in VDJdb, and CDR3 motifs were identified with GLIPH. Here the immuneACCESS table is served through TCRdb, limited to in-frame sequences with V and J called. Missing clones are a known gap in these copies; in checked studies unresolved V genes cover under half, and the rest lacks a known reason. V and J calls and clone size are those listed in that table; D and trimming were worked out from the DNA. For this sample there are 15,000 to 20,000 clones; about 88% appear just once. The biggest ten clones account for approximately 13% of the sample.

This receptor chain uses TRBV5-4 and TRBJ1-1, and TRBD1 aligns with 9 junction nucleotides. The source material was CD4+ T cells from blood buffy coats. The clonotype was recovered from a human donor in good health. The CDR3 region reads CASSFDRGYTEAFF. The sequence in DNA is TGTGCCAGCAGCTTTGACAGGGGGTACACTGAAGCTTTCTTT.